Detailed here is one T cell receptor (beta chain). This sample was taken from a study of blood T cell repertoires in COVID-19. Germline CDR1 and CDR2: SGHNT and YENEEA. This CDR3 is 15 amino acids long. Germline trimming cut 5 bases from V and 8 bases from J; bases unmatched to any gene: 9. How the authors handled the data: Scientists estimated how many nucleated cells there were by amplifying reference gene primers. Clones were read by immunoSEQ multiplex PCR, and TCRdb kept only the in-frame ones, dropping some. V and J calls and clone size follow that table, whereas D and trimming were derived from the DNA. The sample includes approximately 270,000 clones, just under 90% of them seen just once.

V and J are TRBV11-3 and TRBJ1-6; 7 bases match TRBD1. Material for sequencing was PBMCs or T cells enriched from blood (not recorded which). The clonotype was recovered from a woman in her sixties or seventies who had recovered from COVID-19. This chain's CDR3 is CASSSRDSRHSPLHF. In nucleotides, the CDR3 is TGTGCCAGCAGCAGCCGGGACAGTAGGCATTCACCCCTCCACTTT.